The 12 T cell receptor beta chains below come from one sample, sequenced in a study of cytomegalovirus exposure and HLA in healthy donors. TCRdb's table, derived via immunoSEQ multiplex PCR, lists solely in-frame clones and lacks some. Among approximately 230,000 clones listed, roughly 87% were seen once. Input material: PBMCs. Receptors originate from a man in his late teens or twenties in good health and CMV-seropositive.

The CDR3 region is CASSPSGTAYGYTF. CDR3 bases: TGTGCCAGCAGCCCCTCGGGGACGGCCTATGGCTACACCTTC. V and J are TRBV11-2 and TRBJ1-2; D possibly corresponds to TRBD1 (5 bases). V was clipped by 5 bases and J by 4 bases, with 14 bases between them. The length of the CDR3 is 14 residues. Per the germline V gene, CDR1 is SGHAT and CDR2 is FQNNGV.

This chain joins TRBV4-1 and TRBJ2-2; D could derive from TRBD1 or TRBD2 (5 bases each). The CDR3 is 18 amino acids. Trimming cost V 0 bases and J 3 bases, with 17 bases left between them. Germline values: CDR1 MGHRA, CDR2 YSYEKL. The CDR3 here is CASSQEVLGKGHTGELFF. CDR3 DNA: TGCGCCAGCAGCCAAGAAGTCTTAGGGAAGGGACACACCGGGGAGCTGTTTTTT.

This clone occurred once. This chain joins TRBV28 and TRBJ1-2; D perhaps matches TRBD1 (5 bases). Per the germline V gene, CDR1 is MDHEN and CDR2 is SYDVKM. Trimming removed 6 bases at V and 7 bases at J, with 15 bases between. This CDR3 contains 13 residues. CDR3 DNA: TGTGCCAGCAGCCTCCGGGGGGTGGGTGGCTACACCTTC. This codes for CASSLRGVGGYTF.

V and J are TRBV28 and TRBJ1-2; D is possibly TRBD1 (5 bases). There are 13 residues in the CDR3. Germline V gives CDR1 MDHEN, CDR2 SYDVKM. Trimming removed 6 bases from V and 2 bases from J, with 10 bases in between. CDR3 loop: CASSRQLNYGYTF. Here the CDR3 DNA reads TGTGCCAGCAGCCGACAGTTAAACTATGGCTACACCTTC.

V is TRBV5-1 and J is TRBJ1-4, with TRBD1 as a possible D gene (5 bases). V was trimmed by 5 bases and J by 6 bases, leaving 11 bases between them. The CDR3 length is 13 residues. The germline gives CDR1 SGHRS, CDR2 YFSETQ. Here the CDR3 DNA reads TGCGCCAGCAGGGTGACGGGGGATGAAAAACTGTTTTTT. Its protein is CASRVTGDEKLFF.

This chain uses TRBV9 with TRBJ2-7; TRBD2 is a possible D gene (6 bases). CDR3 length: 12 amino acids. Germline lookup yields CDR1 SGDLS and CDR2 YYNGEE. Trimming removed 4 bases at V and 2 bases at J, with 7 bases between. Here the CDR3 reads CASSRTTYEQYF. CDR3 bases: TGTGCCAGCAGCCGGACTACCTACGAGCAGTACTTC.

The rearrangement joins TRBV2 to TRBJ2-1; 11 bases fit TRBD2. The CDR3 spans 14 residues. Looked up from germline, CDR1 is SNHLY and CDR2 is FYNNEI. V lost 11 bases and J lost 9; bases outside the gene matches: 12. CDR3 amino acids: CAGTGTSGLGEQFF. CDR3 sequence (DNA): TGTGCCGGCACCGGGACTAGCGGTTTAGGTGAGCAGTTCTTC.

The gene calls are TRBV5-1 and TRBJ1-3, with 9 bases that match TRBD1. V was clipped by 3 bases and J by 1 base; unmatched bases: 8. The CDR3 is 17 residues long. Germline V CDR1 and CDR2: SGHRS, YFSETQ. CDR3 sequence reads: CASSSLTGGRSGNTIYF. CDR3 DNA sequence: TGCGCCAGCAGCTCACTGACAGGGGGAAGGTCTGGAAACACCATATATTTT.

This sequence joins TRBV29-1 and TRBJ1-1, with D maybe TRBD1 (5 bases). The CDR3 consists of 13 residues. Germline V gene lookup returns CDR1 SQVTM and CDR2 ANQGSEA. Trimming left V 7 bases short and J 1 base short, with 13 bases between. CDR3 sequence (DNA): TGCAGCGCCCGGGCGGGGCAGAACACTGAAGCTTTCTTT. It codes for CSARAGQNTEAFF.

The chain combines TRBV27 with TRBJ1-1; D may be TRBD1 (5 bases). The germline gives CDR1 MNHEY, CDR2 SMNVEV (reference sequence). V lost 5 bases and J 8 bases, leaving 15 bases between the germline ends. This CDR3 is built from 13 residues. In DNA, the CDR3 is TGTGCCAGCAGTCCCCAGGGTGTGCGGGAAGCTTTCTTT. Its translation: CASSPQGVREAFF.

V and J are TRBV5-6 and TRBJ2-5, with 8 bases fitting TRBD1. V trimming: 4 bases; J trimming: 3 bases; junction bases outside the gene matches: 8. Germline V gene data show CDR1 as SGHDT and CDR2 as YYEEEE. This CDR3 is built from 15 residues. DNA for the CDR3: TGTGCCAGCAGCCAATTTCCGGGACAGGAAGAGACCCAGTACTTC. Encoded protein: CASSQFPGQEETQYF.

Concerning this clone itself: Other DNA variants within this sample encode the same CDR3. The chain employs TRBV15 and TRBJ2-1; TRBD2 matches 9 bases. The CDR3 runs to 14 residues. CDR1 is LNHNV and CDR2 is YYDKDF in the germline V gene (reference sequence). The ends lost 5 bases at V and 5 bases at J; junction bases unmatched: 4. The CDR3 loop is CATSSRLADNEQFF. The DNA for the CDR3 is TGTGCCACCAGCTCGAGACTAGCGGACAATGAGCAGTTCTTC.